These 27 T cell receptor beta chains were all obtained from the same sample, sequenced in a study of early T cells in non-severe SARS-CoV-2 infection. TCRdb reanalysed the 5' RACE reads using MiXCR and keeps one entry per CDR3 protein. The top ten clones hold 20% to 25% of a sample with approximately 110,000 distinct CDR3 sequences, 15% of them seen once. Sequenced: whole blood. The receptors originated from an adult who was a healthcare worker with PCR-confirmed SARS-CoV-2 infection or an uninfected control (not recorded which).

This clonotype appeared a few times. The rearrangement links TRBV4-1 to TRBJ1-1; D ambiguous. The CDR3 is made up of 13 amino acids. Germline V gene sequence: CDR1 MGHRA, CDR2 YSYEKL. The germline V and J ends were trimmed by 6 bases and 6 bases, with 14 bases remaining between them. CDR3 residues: CASRAQGGAEAFF. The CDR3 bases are TGCGCCAGCAGGGCACAAGGTGGCGCTGAAGCTTTCTTT.

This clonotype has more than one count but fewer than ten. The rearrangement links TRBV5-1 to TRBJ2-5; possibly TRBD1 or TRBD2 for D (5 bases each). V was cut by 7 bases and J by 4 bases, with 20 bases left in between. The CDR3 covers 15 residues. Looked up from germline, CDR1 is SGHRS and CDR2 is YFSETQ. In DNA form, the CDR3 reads TGCGCCAGCCATTCCGGGACCCAGGGCGGAGAGACCCAGTACTTC. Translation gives CASHSGTQGGETQYF. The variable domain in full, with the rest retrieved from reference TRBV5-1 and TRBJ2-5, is KAGVTQTPRYLIKTRGQQVTLSCSPISGHRSVSWYQQTPGQGLQFLFEYFSETQRNKGNFPGRFSGRQFSNSRSEMNVSTLELGDSALYLCASHSGTQGGETQYFGPGTRLLVL.

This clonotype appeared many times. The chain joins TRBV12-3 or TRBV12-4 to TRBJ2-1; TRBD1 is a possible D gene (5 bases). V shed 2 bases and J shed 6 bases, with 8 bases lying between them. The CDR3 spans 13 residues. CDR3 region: CASSLPQGNEQFF. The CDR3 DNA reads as TGTGCCAGCAGTTTACCGCAGGGCAATGAGCAGTTCTTC.

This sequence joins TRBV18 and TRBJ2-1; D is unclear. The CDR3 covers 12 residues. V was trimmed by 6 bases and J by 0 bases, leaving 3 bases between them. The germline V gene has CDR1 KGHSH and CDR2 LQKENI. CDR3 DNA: TGTGCCAGCTCTCTCTCCTACAATGAGCAGTTCTTC. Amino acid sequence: CASSLSYNEQFF.

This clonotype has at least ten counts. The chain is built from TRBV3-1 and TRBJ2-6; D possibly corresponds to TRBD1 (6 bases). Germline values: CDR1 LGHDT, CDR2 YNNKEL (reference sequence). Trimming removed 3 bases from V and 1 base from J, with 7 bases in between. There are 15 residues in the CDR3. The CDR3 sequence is CASSHRGSGANVLTF. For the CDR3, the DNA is TGTGCCAGCAGCCACAGGGGTTCTGGGGCCAACGTCCTGACTTTC.

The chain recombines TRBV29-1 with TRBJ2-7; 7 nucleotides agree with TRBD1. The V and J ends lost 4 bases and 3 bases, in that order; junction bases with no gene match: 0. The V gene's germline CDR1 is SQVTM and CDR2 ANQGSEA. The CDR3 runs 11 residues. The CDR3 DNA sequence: TGCAGCGTTGGGGACAGCTACGAGCAGTACTTC. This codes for CSVGDSYEQYF.

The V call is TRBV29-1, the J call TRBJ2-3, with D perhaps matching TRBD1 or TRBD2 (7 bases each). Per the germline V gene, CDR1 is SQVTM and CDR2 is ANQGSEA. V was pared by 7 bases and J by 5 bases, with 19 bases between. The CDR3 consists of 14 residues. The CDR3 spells CSDRQGSGGDTQYF. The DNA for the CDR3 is TGCAGCGACAGACAGGGTTCGGGAGGAGATACGCAGTATTTT.

The CDR3 DNA follows: TGTGCCAGCAGTGGCGGTCCCCAGTTCTTC. Translation: CASSGGPQFF. The chain joins TRBV6-1 to TRBJ2-1; no reliable D call. V gave up 4 bases and J gave up 13 bases, with 8 bases separating them. From germline, CDR1 is MNHNS and CDR2 SASEGT. This CDR3 spans 10 amino acids.

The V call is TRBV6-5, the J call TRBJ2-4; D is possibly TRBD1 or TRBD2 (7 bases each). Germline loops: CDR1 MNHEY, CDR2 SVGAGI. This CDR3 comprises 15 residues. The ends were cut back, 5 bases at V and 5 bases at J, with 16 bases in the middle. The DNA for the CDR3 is TGTGCCAGCAGTGGCAGGGAGGGGGCAGAAAACATTCAGTACTTC. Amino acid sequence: CASSGREGAENIQYF.

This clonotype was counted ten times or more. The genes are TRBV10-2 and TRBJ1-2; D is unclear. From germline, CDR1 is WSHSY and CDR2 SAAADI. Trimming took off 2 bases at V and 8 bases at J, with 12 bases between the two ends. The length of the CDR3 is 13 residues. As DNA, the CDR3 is TGCGCCAGCAGTGAGAGGCGAACGCGGGGCTACACCTTC. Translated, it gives CASSERRTRGYTF.

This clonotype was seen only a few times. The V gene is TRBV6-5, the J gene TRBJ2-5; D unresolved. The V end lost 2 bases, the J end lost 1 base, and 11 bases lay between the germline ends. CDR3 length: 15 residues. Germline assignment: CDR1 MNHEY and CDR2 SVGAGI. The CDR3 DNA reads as TGTGCCAGCAGTTACCAGGCGAACAGCCAAGAGACCCAGTACTTC. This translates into CASSYQANSQETQYF.

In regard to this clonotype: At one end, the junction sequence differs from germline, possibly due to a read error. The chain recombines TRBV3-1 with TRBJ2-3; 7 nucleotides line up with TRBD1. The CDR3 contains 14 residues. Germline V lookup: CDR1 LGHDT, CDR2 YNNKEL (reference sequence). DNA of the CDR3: TGTGCCAGCAGCGCCCGTTACAGGGGCGATACGCAGTGTTTT. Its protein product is CASSARYRGDTQCF.

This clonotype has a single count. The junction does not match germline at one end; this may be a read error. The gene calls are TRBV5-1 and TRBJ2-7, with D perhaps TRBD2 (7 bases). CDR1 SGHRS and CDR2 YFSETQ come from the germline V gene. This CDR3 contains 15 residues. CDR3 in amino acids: CASSLRSGGPYGQYF. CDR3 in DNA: TGCGCCAGCAGCTTGAGGTCGGGGGGCCCCTACGGGCAGTACTTC.

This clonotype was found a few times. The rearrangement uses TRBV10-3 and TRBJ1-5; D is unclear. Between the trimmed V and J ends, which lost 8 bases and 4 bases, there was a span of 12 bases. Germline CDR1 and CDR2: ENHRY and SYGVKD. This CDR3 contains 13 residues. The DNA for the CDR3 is TGTGCCATCGGAGCAGAGACTAATCAGCCCCAGCATTTT. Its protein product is CAIGAETNQPQHF.

CDR3 in DNA: TGCGCCAGCAGCTTGGCCGGAACCGCAGGGGGGCAAGAGACCCAGTACTTC. Translating it yields CASSLAGTAGGQETQYF. The gene calls are TRBV5-1 and TRBJ2-5, with D possibly being TRBD1 (7 bases). CDR3 length equals 17 residues. Looked up from germline, CDR1 is SGHRS and CDR2 is YFSETQ. Trimming pared 0 bases from V and 2 bases from J, leaving 17 bases between.

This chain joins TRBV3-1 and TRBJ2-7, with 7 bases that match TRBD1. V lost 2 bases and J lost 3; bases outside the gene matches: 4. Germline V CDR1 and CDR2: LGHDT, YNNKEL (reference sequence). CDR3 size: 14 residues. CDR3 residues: CASSQPGTVYEQYF. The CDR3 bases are TGTGCCAGCAGCCAACCCGGGACAGTCTACGAGCAGTACTTC.

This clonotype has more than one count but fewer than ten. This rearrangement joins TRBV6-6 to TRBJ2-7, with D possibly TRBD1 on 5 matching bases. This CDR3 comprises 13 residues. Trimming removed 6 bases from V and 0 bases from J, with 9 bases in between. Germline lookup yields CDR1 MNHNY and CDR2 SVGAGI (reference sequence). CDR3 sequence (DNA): TGTGCCAGCAGACAGGTTTCCTCCTACGAGCAGTACTTC. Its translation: CASRQVSSYEQYF.

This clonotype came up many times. CDR3 sequence reads: CAWSVQDNLLPNGYTF. In DNA form, the CDR3 reads TGTGCCTGGAGTGTACAGGACAATCTCTTACCAAATGGCTACACCTTC. The chain recombines TRBV30 with TRBJ1-2, with a tentative D call TRBD1 (5 bases). Germline loops: CDR1 GTSNPN, CDR2 SVGIG (reference sequence). This CDR3 comprises 16 residues. The V gene lost 0 bases and the J gene lost 6 bases, with 20 bases spanning the gap. Filled out from reference TRBV30 and TRBJ1-2, the complete variable domain reads SQTIHQWPATLVQPVGSPLSLECTVEGTSNPNLYWYRQAAGRGLQLLFYSVGIGQISSEVPQNLSASRPQDRQFILSSKKLLLSDSGFYLCAWSVQDNLLPNGYTFGSGTRLTVV.

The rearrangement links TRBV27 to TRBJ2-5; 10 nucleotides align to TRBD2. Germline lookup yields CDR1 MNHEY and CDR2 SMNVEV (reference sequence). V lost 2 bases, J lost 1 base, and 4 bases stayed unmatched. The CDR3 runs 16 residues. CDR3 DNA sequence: TGTGCCAGCAGTTTAATTCCTAGCGGGGGCCAAGAGACCCAGTACTTC. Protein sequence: CASSLIPSGGQETQYF.

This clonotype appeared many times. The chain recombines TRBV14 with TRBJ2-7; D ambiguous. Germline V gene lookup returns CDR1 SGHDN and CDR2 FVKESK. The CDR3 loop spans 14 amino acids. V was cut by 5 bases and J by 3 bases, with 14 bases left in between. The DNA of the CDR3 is TGTGCCAGCAGCTTAGGACCTATTAGCTACGAGCAGTACTTC. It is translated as CASSLGPISYEQYF. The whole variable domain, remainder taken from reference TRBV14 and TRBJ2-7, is EAGVTQFPSHSVIEKGQTVTLRCDPISGHDNLYWYRRVMGKEIKFLLHFVKESKQDESGMPNNRFLAERTGGTYSTLKVQPAELEDSGVYFCASSLGPISYEQYFGPGTRLTVT.

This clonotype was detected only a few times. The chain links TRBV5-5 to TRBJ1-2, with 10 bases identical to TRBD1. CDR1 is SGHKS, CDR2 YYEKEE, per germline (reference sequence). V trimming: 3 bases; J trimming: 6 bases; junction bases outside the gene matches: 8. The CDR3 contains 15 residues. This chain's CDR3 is CASSSTGTGVNGYTF. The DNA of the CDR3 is TGTGCCAGCAGCTCCACCGGGACAGGGGTGAATGGCTACACCTTC.

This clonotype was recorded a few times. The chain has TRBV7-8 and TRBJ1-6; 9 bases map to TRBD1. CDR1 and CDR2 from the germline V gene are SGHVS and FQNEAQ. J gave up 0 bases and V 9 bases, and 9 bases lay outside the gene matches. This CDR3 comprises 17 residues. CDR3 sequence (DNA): TGTGCCAGTGGGACAGGGAGACTCAGCTCCTATAATTCACCCCTCCACTTT. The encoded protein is CASGTGRLSSYNSPLHF.

CDR3 nucleotide sequence: TGTGCCAGCAGCTTGGACGGTCCTAGCACAGATACGCAGTATTTT. Translating gives CASSLDGPSTDTQYF. The V call is TRBV5-4, the J call TRBJ2-3; D unclear. CDR3 length equals 15 residues. V was shortened by 0 bases and J by 0 bases, with 8 bases between the two germline ends. The germline V gene has CDR1 SGHNT and CDR2 YYREEE (reference sequence).

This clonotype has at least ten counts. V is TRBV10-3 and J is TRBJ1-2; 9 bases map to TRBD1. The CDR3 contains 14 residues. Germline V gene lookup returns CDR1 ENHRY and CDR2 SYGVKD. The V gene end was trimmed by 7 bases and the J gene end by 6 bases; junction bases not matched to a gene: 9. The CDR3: CAINEQGARDGYTF. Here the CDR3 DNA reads TGTGCCATCAACGAACAGGGGGCGCGGGATGGCTACACCTTC.

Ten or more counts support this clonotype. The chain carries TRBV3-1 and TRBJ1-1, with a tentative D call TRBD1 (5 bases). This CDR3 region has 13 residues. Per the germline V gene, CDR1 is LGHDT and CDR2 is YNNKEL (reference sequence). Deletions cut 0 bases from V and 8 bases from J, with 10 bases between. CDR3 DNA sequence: TGTGCCAGCAGCCAAGATGGGACGGGGGAAGCTTTCTTT. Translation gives CASSQDGTGEAFF.

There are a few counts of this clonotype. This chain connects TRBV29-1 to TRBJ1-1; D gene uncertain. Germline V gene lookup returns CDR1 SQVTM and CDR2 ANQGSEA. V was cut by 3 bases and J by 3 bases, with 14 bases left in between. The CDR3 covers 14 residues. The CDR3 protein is CSVEPPFTYTEAFF. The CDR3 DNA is TGCAGCGTTGAGCCTCCTTTTACTTACACTGAAGCTTTCTTT.

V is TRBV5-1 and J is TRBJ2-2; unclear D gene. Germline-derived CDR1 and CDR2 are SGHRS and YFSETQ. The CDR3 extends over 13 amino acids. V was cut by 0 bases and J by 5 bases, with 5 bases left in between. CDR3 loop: CASSLVQTGELFF. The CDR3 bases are TGCGCCAGCAGCTTGGTACAGACCGGGGAGCTGTTTTTT.